The T cell receptor beta chain described here comes from a study of T cell responses to AZD1222 COVID-19 vaccine. Study-wide results and limits: CD4 TCRs covered the whole spike, strongest at regions 160-218 and 743-854.

Concerning this clone itself: What it binds is not known.

V shed 3 bases and J shed 3 bases, with 17 bases lying between them. Germline CDR1 GTSNPN, CDR2 SVGIG (reference sequence). The CDR3 runs 15 residues. Data came from immunoSEQ multiplex PCR; TCRdb stores just in-frame clones and leaves some out. The table has 95,000 to 150,000 clones, 80% to 90% seen once; the top ten hold approximately 3.1%. Sequencing was performed on peripheral blood, taken on day 0 of AZD1222 vaccination. This receptor was taken from an adult in good health. The V gene is TRBV30, the J gene TRBJ1-1; TRBD1 might be the D (5 bases). The CDR3 protein is CAWRPVGGRDTEAFF. CDR3 sequence (DNA): TGTGCCTGGAGGCCAGTGGGGGGGAGAGACACTGAAGCTTTCTTT.